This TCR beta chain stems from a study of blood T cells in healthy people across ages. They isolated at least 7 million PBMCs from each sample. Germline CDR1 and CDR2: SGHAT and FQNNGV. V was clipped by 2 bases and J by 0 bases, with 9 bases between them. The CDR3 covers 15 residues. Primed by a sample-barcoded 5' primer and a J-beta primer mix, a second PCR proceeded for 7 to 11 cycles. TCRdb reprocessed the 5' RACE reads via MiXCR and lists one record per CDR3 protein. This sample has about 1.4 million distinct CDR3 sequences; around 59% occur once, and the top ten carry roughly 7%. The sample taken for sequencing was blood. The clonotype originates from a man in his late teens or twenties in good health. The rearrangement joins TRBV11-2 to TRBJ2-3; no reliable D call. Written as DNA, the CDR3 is TGTGCCAGCAGCTTACATGGTGGGAGCACAGATACGCAGTATTTT. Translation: CASSLHGGSTDTQYF.